Presented here are 22 T cell receptor beta chains from one specimen sequenced in a study of CD8 T cells in Susac syndrome. An amount of RNA that ranged from about 0.45 to 1 ug was reverse transcribed with random hexamers. TCRdb recomputed calls from the immunoSEQ multiplex PCR reads with MiXCR, one row per CDR3 protein. The table includes under 200,000 distinct CDR3 sequences, around 94% detected once. The sample taken for sequencing was CD4+ T cells from PBMCs. The receptors originated from a human donor in good health.

J is TRBJ2-7 and V is TRBV9; TRBD1 might be the D (5 bases). CDR1 is SGDLS, CDR2 YYNGEE, per germline. The germline V and J ends were trimmed by 0 bases and 0 bases, with 7 bases remaining between them. The CDR3 totals 14 residues. DNA of the CDR3: TGTGCCAGCAGCGTAGTGGACACCTCCTACGAGCAGTACTTC. Its translation is CASSVVDTSYEQYF.

The chain carries TRBV29-1 and TRBJ2-5, with D perhaps being TRBD1 or TRBD2 (5 bases each). Germline V CDR1 and CDR2: SQVTM, ANQGSEA. This CDR3 is built from 14 residues. V was pared by 7 bases and J by 1 base, with 16 bases between. The DNA for the CDR3 is TGCAGCGCCGACCGCCCCGGGACCCAAGAGACCCAGTACTTC. It is translated as CSADRPGTQETQYF.

This clonotype appeared a single time. The rearrangement uses TRBV9 and TRBJ1-5; no firm D call. CDR3 size: 15 residues. The V and J ends lost 3 bases and 4 bases respectively, with 14 bases between them. CDR1 SGDLS and CDR2 YYNGEE come from the germline V gene. This chain's CDR3 is CASSANKLGNQPQHF. CDR3 bases: TGTGCCAGCAGCGCGAATAAGTTAGGGAATCAGCCCCAGCATTTT.

CDR3 region: CASSLALLAYNEQFF. The CDR3 DNA follows: TGTGCCAGCAGCTTAGCACTCCTCGCCTACAATGAGCAGTTCTTC. The chain uses TRBV7-2 and TRBJ2-1; D not resolved. The CDR3 is 15 amino acids. The germline V gene encodes CDR1 SGHTA and CDR2 FQGNSA. Trimming removed 0 bases from V and 2 bases from J, with 8 bases in between.

The chain has TRBV20-1 and TRBJ2-5; possibly TRBD1 or TRBD2 for D (5 bases each). This CDR3 is 14 amino acids long. The V end lost 2 bases, the J end lost 2 bases, and 12 bases lay between the germline ends. Germline CDR1 reads DFQATT; CDR2 reads SNEGSKA (reference sequence). The CDR3 loop reads CSARSPWGQETQYF. The DNA for the CDR3 is TGCAGTGCTAGAAGCCCCTGGGGGCAAGAGACCCAGTACTTC.

The genes are TRBV4-3 and TRBJ2-3; weak D call: TRBD2 (6 bases). CDR1 and CDR2 from the germline V gene are LGHNA and YSLEER. The CDR3 sequence is 20 residues long. V gave up 0 bases and J gave up 0 bases, with 22 bases separating them. For the CDR3, the DNA is TGCGCCAGCAGCCAAGAACCTCTGACGGCGGGGCGAATTAGCACAGATACGCAGTATTTT. Its protein product is CASSQEPLTAGRISTDTQYF.

V gene TRBV15 combines with J gene TRBJ1-4; D is ambiguous. Trimming pared 0 bases from V and 0 bases from J, leaving 2 bases between. This CDR3 has 14 amino acids. From germline, CDR1 is LNHNV and CDR2 YYDKDF (reference sequence). The CDR3 sequence is CATSRDPTNEKLFF. The CDR3 DNA follows: TGTGCCACCAGCAGAGATCCAACTAATGAAAAACTGTTTTTT.

The chain has TRBV4-2 and TRBJ1-4; no definite D call. Germline CDR1 reads LGHNA; CDR2 reads YNFKEQ. The CDR3 runs 16 residues. V was clipped by 5 bases and J by 0 bases, with 13 bases between them. The CDR3 sequence: CASSEGEQTTNEKLFF. In DNA form, the CDR3 reads TGTGCCAGCAGCGAGGGCGAACAAACAACTAATGAAAAACTGTTTTTT.

This sequence joins TRBV4-3 and TRBJ1-6, with 8 bases fitting TRBD1. The germline gives CDR1 LGHNA, CDR2 YSLEER. The V segment lost 0 bases and the J segment 8 bases; nucleotides outside the gene matches: 6. The CDR3 covers 16 residues. In DNA form, the CDR3 reads TGCGCCAGCAGCCAAGACGGACAGGGAGTTCATTCACCCCTCCACTTT. Its translation: CASSQDGQGVHSPLHF.

CDR3 coding DNA: TGTGCCAGCAGTTTAAGGGGGGCGGGAAACAATCAGCCCCAGCATTTT. Translated: CASSLRGAGNNQPQHF. J is TRBJ1-5 and V is TRBV12-3 or TRBV12-4, with D perhaps matching TRBD1 (6 bases). This CDR3 spans 16 amino acids. The ends were cut back, 2 bases at V and 3 bases at J, with 14 bases in the middle.

This clonotype was recorded only once. This CDR3 is CATSRVLNTEAFF. The CDR3 DNA follows: TGTGCCACCAGCAGAGTCCTGAACACTGAAGCTTTCTTT. The chain employs TRBV15 and TRBJ1-1, with no clear D. This CDR3 region has 13 residues. Germline V lookup: CDR1 LNHNV, CDR2 YYDKDF (reference sequence). V was trimmed by 1 base and J by 0 bases, leaving 3 bases between them. Supplemented by reference TRBV15 and TRBJ1-1, the full variable domain reads DAMVIQNPRYQVTQFGKPVTLSCSQTLNHNVMYWYQQKSSQAPKLLFHYYDKDFNNEADTPDNFQSRRPNTSFCFLDIRSPGLGDTAMYLCATSRVLNTEAFFGQGTRLTVV.

V gene TRBV6-2 or TRBV6-3 combines with J gene TRBJ2-1; 7 bases fit TRBD1. The CDR3 spans 12 residues. The germline V gene encodes CDR1 MNHEY and CDR2 SVGEGT. V was clipped by 6 bases and J by 10 bases; unmatched bases: 6. The CDR3 is CASRRDSREQFF. The CDR3 DNA follows: TGTGCCAGCAGACGGGACAGTCGGGAGCAGTTCTTC.

The J gene is TRBJ1-4, the V gene TRBV5-1; D gene uncertain. Germline CDR1 reads SGHRS; CDR2 reads YFSETQ. V lost 4 bases, J lost 5 bases, and 9 bases lay in between. CDR3 length: 13 amino acids. For the CDR3, the DNA is TGCGCCAGCAGCGAGGGTCTGAATGAAAAACTGTTTTTT. It is translated as CASSEGLNEKLFF.

The rearrangement links TRBV29-1 to TRBJ1-2; the D gene is possibly TRBD1 (6 bases). The CDR3 contains 13 residues. Germline CDR1 SQVTM, CDR2 ANQGSEA. Trimming pared 1 base from V and 8 bases from J, leaving 14 bases between. As DNA, the CDR3 is TGCAGCGTTGAAGGGGCAGGGGATGGCGGCTACACCTTC. Amino acid sequence: CSVEGAGDGGYTF.

For this clonotype: Germline is not matched at one junction end, which may reflect a read error. The rearrangement links TRBV2 to TRBJ2-7, with D possibly called TRBD1 or TRBD2 (5 bases each). The CDR3 covers 13 residues. Germline assignment: CDR1 SNHLY and CDR2 FYNNEI. The CDR3 nucleotides are TGTGCCAGCAGTTCCGGGGCTCTCTACGGGCAGTACTTC. It yields the protein CASSSGALYGQYF.

This chain uses TRBV9 with TRBJ2-3; 9 nucleotides match TRBD1. This CDR3 is built from 16 residues. Per germline, CDR1 SGDLS and CDR2 YYNGEE. Losses at the gene ends were 4 bases for V and 4 bases for J; bases not matched to a gene: 10. In DNA, the CDR3 is TGTGCCAGCAGCCCCAGGGACAGGGCCGGGGCAGATACGCAGTATTTT. Translation: CASSPRDRAGADTQYF.

The chain recombines TRBV29-1 with TRBJ2-2; D might be TRBD1 or TRBD2, each matching 6 bases. This CDR3 comprises 12 residues. Germline CDR1 is SQVTM and CDR2 is ANQGSEA. V shed 3 bases and J shed 7 bases, with 9 bases lying between them. CDR3 sequence reads: CSVDGGVGELFF. The CDR3 coding sequence is TGCAGCGTTGACGGGGGCGTCGGGGAGCTGTTTTTT.

The sample holds a few counts of this clonotype. V is TRBV12-3 or TRBV12-4 and J is TRBJ2-3; D is ambiguous. V shed 5 bases and J shed 2 bases, with 5 bases lying between them. The CDR3 is made up of 12 amino acids. The DNA of the CDR3 is TGTGCCAGCAGTCAGCTCACAGATACGCAGTATTTT. It specifies CASSQLTDTQYF.

The chain couples TRBV20-1 to TRBJ2-1, with TRBD2 matching over 12 bases. The germline V gene has CDR1 DFQATT and CDR2 SNEGSKA (reference sequence). The V segment lost 1 base and the J segment 7 bases; nucleotides outside the gene matches: 5. The CDR3 has 15 residues. The CDR3 region is CSARASGGAMNEQFF. In DNA form, the CDR3 reads TGCAGTGCTAGAGCTAGCGGGGGGGCCATGAATGAGCAGTTCTTC.

J is TRBJ2-5 and V is TRBV5-6; a weak D match, TRBD2 (6 bases). Germline V gene data show CDR1 as SGHDT and CDR2 as YYEEEE. The CDR3 runs 15 residues. Trimming took off 7 bases at V and 5 bases at J, with 21 bases between the two ends. This CDR3 reads CASARTPTGEETQYF. The CDR3 nucleotides are TGTGCCAGCGCCCGGACACCCACGGGGGAGGAGACCCAGTACTTC.

This clonotype came up a few times. The rearrangement links TRBV6-1 to TRBJ2-7; D perhaps matches TRBD2 (5 bases). CDR1 and CDR2 (germline): MNHNS, SASEGT. The V end lost 5 bases, the J end lost 5 bases, and 7 bases lay between the germline ends. CDR3 length equals 11 residues. CDR3 in amino acids: CASSTRDEQYF. CDR3 DNA sequence: TGTGCCAGCAGTACGAGGGACGAGCAGTACTTC.

The V and J genes are TRBV7-9 and TRBJ2-1; D is uncertain. The CDR3 extends over 14 amino acids. CDR1 and CDR2 (germline): SEHNR, FQNEAQ (reference sequence). Trimming shortened V by 1 base and J by 1 base, and 5 bases separated the two germline ends. Here the CDR3 DNA reads TGTGCCAGCAGCTTAGACACGTCCTACAATGAGCAGTTCTTC. Translated, it gives CASSLDTSYNEQFF.